This T cell receptor (beta chain) was observed in a study of T cell repertoires in cytomegalovirus infection. For the study at large: In public TCR beta signatures, there were indications of both CMV infection and matching HLA type.

Findings and caveats of the study: Identification of carriers of CMV plus the relevant HLA was performed using cumulative public TCR beta family frequency. Ex vivo responses were dominated by HLA-C-restricted CMV-specific TCR beta clonotypes.

TCRdb re-called the reads through MiXCR, storing one row per CDR3 protein. The sample includes 150,000 to 200,000 distinct CDR3 sequences, roughly a fifth of them seen just once. Germline assignment: CDR1 SGHNT and CDR2 YYREEE (reference sequence). The CDR3 sequence is 14 residues long. The V segment lost 4 bases and the J segment 5 bases; nucleotides outside the gene matches: 7. This clonotype turned up a few times. Its antigen remains unidentified. This TCR was recovered from a human donor in good health (CMV status not recorded). Some clones in this sample may be carry-over from other donors' samples. The chain uses TRBV5-4 and TRBJ1-2; 8 positions agree with TRBD1. Sample: PBMCs. CDR3 nucleotide sequence: TGTGCCAGCAGCCCTCCGGACAGGGAATATGGCTACACCTTC. This encodes CASSPPDREYGYTF.